The following is a TCR beta chain sequence with its context. Its cognate antigen is unknown. One end of the junction is discordant with germline, which a read error may explain. The repertoire was sequenced with immunoSEQ multiplex PCR; TCRdb's copy has only in-frame clones and lacks some. The table has 90,000 to 95,000 clones, approximately 81% seen once. This sample is drawn from a study of OX40 agonist ivuxolimab in advanced cancers. Across the study: The study treated patients with ivuxolimab, an agonistic anti-OX40 (CD134) antibody.

This CDR3 comprises 13 residues. Germline V gene sequence: CDR1 SQVTM, CDR2 ANQGSEA. Notes on the study in general: Some nonresponders additionally presented with little normalized T-cell clonal expansion.

The rearrangement joins TRBV29-1 to TRBJ2-1, with a tentative D call TRBD2 (7 bases). The receptor was isolated from an adult with an advanced solid tumor such as melanoma, head and neck, liver or kidney cancer. This material consisted of CD4+ or CD8+ T cells sorted from blood, taken in a trial of the OX40 agonist ivuxolimab. Here the CDR3 reads CSAEKGGKDEQFF. The CDR3 DNA follows: TGCAGCGCTGAAAAGGGGGGGAAGGATGAGCAGTTCTTC.